The rows below give T cell receptor beta chains drawn from one sample of a study of memory CD8 T cells in hepatitis C reinfection. TCRdb's table, derived via immunoSEQ multiplex PCR, lists solely in-frame clones and lacks some. The sample carries approximately 50,000 clones, nearly 90% recorded once. The sequenced sample was naive CD8+ T cells sorted from blood. The origin of the receptors is a man aged 18 to 29 with hepatitis C virus infection. Both conserved end residues are part of each CDR3. The D gene is left open where the match is weak. The listing skips clone size in some rows; elsewhere it reads once, few, many or a size class.

v_call,d_call,j_call,clone_size,cdr3_nt,cdr3_aa
TRBV4-1,TRBD2,TRBJ2-7,-,TGCGCCAGCAGCCACCGGGAGGGCCGGTACGAGCAGTACTTC,CASSHREGRYEQYF
TRBV28,-,TRBJ1-2,-,TGTGCCAGCAGTTTATACGGGGGGGAAGGCTACACCTTC,CASSLYGGEGYTF
TRBV7-8,TRBD2,TRBJ2-7,-,TGTGCCAGCAGCTTAGCGCTAGGGACTACCCTTTCCCCCTACGAGCAGTACTTC,CASSLALGTTLSPYEQYF
TRBV28,-,TRBJ1-1,once,TGTGCCAGCAGTTTTGTTGGGGGAGGGAACACTGAAGCTTTCTTT,CASSFVGGGNTEAFF
TRBV5-1,-,TRBJ2-1,-,TGCGCCAGCTGGGGGGAACTAGACAATGAGCAGTTCTTC,CASWGELDNEQFF
TRBV27,-,TRBJ1-1,-,TGTGCCAGCAGTTCTCTGGGAGTGAGCACTGAAGCTTTCTTT,CASSSLGVSTEAFF
TRBV7-9,TRBD1,TRBJ2-5,-,TGTGCCAGCATGCAGACAGGGGGCTTCCAGGAGACCCAGTACTTC,CASMQTGGFQETQYF
TRBV15,-,TRBJ2-1,-,TGTGCCACCAGCAGAGGGGTTCGTCCCGGGAACAATGAGCAGTTCTTC,CATSRGVRPGNNEQFF
TRBV7-2,TRBD2,TRBJ2-3,-,TGTGCCAGCAGCTTGCCTAGCGGGGGGGCTGGGGGCACAGATACGCAGTATTTT,CASSLPSGGAGGTDTQYF
TRBV4-1,TRBD2,TRBJ2-2,-,TGCGCCAGCAGCCAAGATCCACTAGCGGCGGGCACCGGGGAGCTGTTTTTT,CASSQDPLAAGTGELFF
TRBV2,-,TRBJ1-6,-,TGTGCCAGCACGGGGGGGGATTCACCCCTCCACTTT,CASTGGDSPLHF
TRBV7-2,TRBD1,TRBJ2-1,-,TGTGCCAGCACCCTAGGACAGGGGGTTCGGCGTGAGCAGTTCTTC,CASTLGQGVRREQFF
TRBV9,-,TRBJ2-1,-,TGTGCCAGCAGCTTAACGAGCGCCCAGGGCTACAATGAGCAGTTCTTC,CASSLTSAQGYNEQFF
TRBV27,TRBD1,TRBJ2-7,few,TGTGCCAGCCAGCTGGTTGGACAGGGCGACTACGAGCAGTACTTC,CASQLVGQGDYEQYF
TRBV5-4,-,TRBJ1-1,-,TGTGCCAGCAGCTTGGGTAGGAACACTGAAGCTTTCTTT,CASSLGRNTEAFF
TRBV13,-,TRBJ2-3,-,TGTGCCAGCAGCTTAGACTCTCTGGACGGAGGGAGCACAGATACGCAGTATTTT,CASSLDSLDGGSTDTQYF
TRBV19,TRBD2,TRBJ2-1,-,TGTGCCAGTAGTCTTGCTCCTAGCGGGGGGGAAAATGAGCAGTTCTTC,CASSLAPSGGENEQFF
TRBV6-1,TRBD1,TRBJ2-7,-,TGTGCCAGCGTCAACCCCGGGACAGGGATCCACGAGCAGTACTTC,CASVNPGTGIHEQYF
TRBV6-5,-,TRBJ1-1,-,TGTGCCAGCAAATTAGGGGTTTTGGACACTGAAGCTTTCTTT,CASKLGVLDTEAFF
TRBV28,-,TRBJ2-5,-,TGTGCCAGCAGTTCCCGACTGCGCGGCGAGACCCAGTACTTC,CASSSRLRGETQYF
TRBV6-5,-,TRBJ1-2,-,TGTGCCAGCACCAAAGGGGGGGCATGGTATGGCTACACCTTC,CASTKGGAWYGYTF
TRBV5-4,TRBD1,TRBJ2-7,-,TGTGCCAGCAGCCAACAGGGGAGCGCCTACGAGCAGTACTTC,CASSQQGSAYEQYF
TRBV29-1,-,TRBJ2-1,-,TGCAGCGCCGAGGGGGGGACAAACTCCTACAATGAGCAGTTCTTC,CSAEGGTNSYNEQFF
TRBV27,-,TRBJ2-2,-,TGTGCCAGCAGTTTATTTGCTAGCAGCACCGGGGAGCTGTTTTTT,CASSLFASSTGELFF
TRBV5-1,TRBD1,TRBJ2-3,-,TGCGCCAGCAGGGAACAGGGGGATACGCAGTATTTT,CASREQGDTQYF
TRBV6-6,-,TRBJ2-1,-,TGTGCCTCGTCCAATGAGCAGTTCTTC,CASSNEQFF
TRBV19,TRBD1,TRBJ2-7,-,TGTGCCAGTAGTATTTCCAGGGGGCTGGATTACGAGCAGTACTTC,CASSISRGLDYEQYF
TRBV5-6,TRBD1,TRBJ2-5,-,TGTGCCAGCAGCTTCGGGACAGGGGGCGCCGAGACCCAGTACTTC,CASSFGTGGAETQYF
TRBV27,-,TRBJ1-5,once,TGTGCCAGCAGTTTAGCAGGGGCTAGGCAGCCCCAGCATTTT,CASSLAGARQPQHF
TRBV25-1,-,TRBJ1-5,-,TGTGCCAGCAGTCTCCCGGGGGGCAATCAGCCCCAGCATTTT,CASSLPGGNQPQHF
TRBV5-1,-,TRBJ1-2,-,TGCGCCAGCAGCCCCGCGGGGGCTTCTTTAATTACAGGGTGGAAGGATGGCTACACCTTC,CASSPAGASLITGWKDGYTF
TRBV19,-,TRBJ1-2,once,TGTGCCAGTAGTATAACCCAGGCTGGTGGCAACTATGGCTACACCTTC,CASSITQAGGNYGYTF
TRBV28,TRBD2,TRBJ2-7,-,TGTGCCAGCAGTCTTACTAGCGGGGGCTTCTACGAGCAGTACTTC,CASSLTSGGFYEQYF
TRBV5-1,TRBD1,TRBJ1-1,-,TGCGCCAGCAGCTTGGCACAGGGGGCGGACACTGAAGCTTTCTTT,CASSLAQGADTEAFF
TRBV27,-,TRBJ1-2,-,TGTGCCAGCAGTTTATCTTCGTTCGACAATAACTATGGCTACACCTTC,CASSLSSFDNNYGYTF
TRBV18,-,TRBJ1-2,-,TGTGCCAGCTCACCACCGGCAGGGTACTATGGCTACACCTTC,CASSPPAGYYGYTF
TRBV28,-,TRBJ1-1,-,TGTGCCAGCAGTTTATTGGGGCGCGTTGCTTTCTTT,CASSLLGRVAFF